The clone carrying this T cell receptor beta chain has a count of ten or more. A read error may produce the germline difference seen at one junction end. The entry originates in a study of human T cells and chemical hapten exposure. CDR3 size: 13 residues. During construction of the library, unique molecular identifiers were attached to individual cDNA molecules for quantitative, reproducible TCR counting. MiXCR was run by TCRdb on the RACE reads, yielding one entry per CDR3 protein. Here the sample spans just over 80,000 distinct CDR3 sequences, around 10% being singletons. Time point here: patch test 1, 2 weeks after DPC sensitization. Treatment given: therapeutic diphenylcyclopropenone sensitization with weekly scalp DPC.

The clonotype was recovered from a woman in her forties or fifties with alopecia areata. Some clones in this sample may be carry-over from other donors' samples. The chain uses TRBV12-3 or TRBV12-4 and TRBJ1-2; a possible D gene is TRBD1 (6 bases). The sample consisted of whole blood, taken in connection with sensitization to the hapten diphenylcyclopropenone (DPC). CDR3 nucleotide sequence: TGTGCCAGCAGATTAGACGGGACATATGGCTACACCTTC. Encoded protein: CASRLDGTYGYTF.